One and the same sample provided the 21 T cell receptor beta chains below, sequenced in a study of OX40 agonist ivuxolimab in advanced cancers. Sequencing was performed with immunoSEQ multiplex PCR; in TCRdb, only in-frame clones are kept and a portion is missing. The sample has roughly 80,000 clones; about nine tenths are singletons. The specimen comprised CD4+ or CD8+ T cells sorted from blood, sampled in a trial of the OX40 agonist ivuxolimab. Source of these receptors: an adult with an advanced solid tumor such as melanoma, head and neck, liver or kidney cancer.

The chain employs TRBV19 and TRBJ1-2; D perhaps matches TRBD1 (6 bases). The CDR3 spans 12 residues. Germline lookup yields CDR1 LNHDA and CDR2 SQIVND (reference sequence). Trimming took 10 bases from V and 4 from J, leaving 13 bases between them. CDR3 residues: CATGGQFYGYTF. CDR3 bases: TGTGCCACCGGGGGGCAGTTCTATGGCTACACCTTC.

About this clone itself: At one end the junction does not follow the germline gene, possibly because of a read error. The V gene is TRBV11-3, the J gene TRBJ2-1; 7 positions match TRBD1. Germline values: CDR1 SGHNT, CDR2 YENEEA. The CDR3 runs to 14 residues. CDR3 nucleotides: TGTGCCAGCAGCCTAGAGAGGGGGCTCAATGAGCAGTTCTTC. Translating gives CASSLERGLNEQFF.

This chain uses TRBV7-9 with TRBJ2-2; 8 nucleotides match TRBD1. The CDR3 consists of 15 residues. The germline V gene encodes CDR1 SEHNR and CDR2 FQNEAQ (reference sequence). Trimming removed 5 bases from V and 5 bases from J; junction bases left unmatched: 7. In DNA form, the CDR3 reads TGTGCCAGCAGCCCCTTCGACAGGGGTACCGGGGAGCTGTTTTTT. Protein sequence: CASSPFDRGTGELFF.

As DNA, the CDR3 is TGCGCCAGCAGCCAGGTTCCGGGCGGCCTTAATGAAAAACTGTTTTTT. It encodes CASSQVPGGLNEKLFF. The gene calls are TRBV4-1 and TRBJ1-4; unclear D gene. Trimming cost V 3 bases and J 4 bases, with 15 bases left between them. The CDR3 consists of 16 residues. Germline values: CDR1 MGHRA, CDR2 YSYEKL.

The chain has TRBV7-1 and TRBJ2-7; D not resolved. TRBV7-1 is an open reading frame, and its role is uncertain. This CDR3 region has 15 residues. Between the trimmed V and J ends, which lost 5 bases and 0 bases, there was a span of 14 bases. The CDR3 bases are TGTGCCAGCAGCCAAGAGGAGTTTAACTCCTACGAGCAGTACTTC. This encodes CASSQEEFNSYEQYF.

The gene calls are TRBV7-2 and TRBJ1-4; D is ambiguous. Germline V gene data show CDR1 as SGHTA and CDR2 as FQGNSA. V was pared by 5 bases and J by 6 bases, with 7 bases between. This CDR3 contains 12 residues. CDR3 bases: TGTGCCAGCAGCCTAGGTTATGAAAAACTGTTTTTT. Translation gives CASSLGYEKLFF.

This clone was counted between two and nine times. This chain links TRBV7-2 with TRBJ2-3, with TRBD1 matching 10 bases. This CDR3 spans 17 amino acids. The germline V gene has CDR1 SGHTA and CDR2 FQGNSA. The ends lost 5 bases at V and 3 bases at J; junction bases unmatched: 11. CDR3 loop: CASSIGPGQGRTDTQYF. The CDR3, as DNA: TGTGCCAGCAGCATCGGACCGGGACAGGGGCGGACAGATACGCAGTATTTT.

The chain joins TRBV18 to TRBJ2-2, with D possibly being TRBD2 (5 bases). The CDR3 spans 16 residues. Germline CDR1 reads KGHSH; CDR2 reads LQKENI. The V end lost 2 bases, the J end lost 0 bases, and 10 bases lay between the germline ends. The CDR3 DNA follows: TGTGCCAGCTCACCATGGGAGAGCGCGAACACCGGGGAGCTGTTTTTT. Protein product: CASSPWESANTGELFF.

V and J are TRBV9 and TRBJ2-7, with D possibly being TRBD2 (5 bases). Germline lookup yields CDR1 SGDLS and CDR2 YYNGEE. Trimming pared 4 bases from V and 3 bases from J, leaving 20 bases between. CDR3 length: 16 amino acids. The CDR3 loop reads CASSPQEVQVNYEQYF. CDR3 nucleotide sequence: TGTGCCAGCAGCCCCCAGGAGGTGCAGGTCAACTACGAGCAGTACTTC.

The chain recombines TRBV27 with TRBJ1-5, with D tentatively TRBD1 (5 bases). The V end lost 6 bases, the J end lost 3 bases, and 15 bases lay between the germline ends. The CDR3 loop spans 15 amino acids. CDR1 is MNHEY and CDR2 is SMNVEV in the germline V gene (reference sequence). This chain's CDR3 is CASRTYGAPNQPQHF. The CDR3 DNA is TGTGCCAGCAGGACCTACGGGGCCCCCAATCAGCCCCAGCATTTT.

This rearrangement joins TRBV28 to TRBJ1-1; possible D gene TRBD1, 6 bases. The length of the CDR3 is 13 residues. The germline CDR1 and CDR2 sequences are MDHEN and SYDVKM. The V end lost 6 bases, the J end lost 1 base, and 9 bases lay between the germline ends. CDR3 protein: CASRWGRNTEAFF. CDR3 DNA sequence: TGTGCCAGCAGGTGGGGGCGGAACACTGAAGCTTTCTTT.

This clone was seen just once. The chain carries TRBV2 and TRBJ2-3; D is unresolved. The CDR3 is 12 residues long. The V gene lost 6 bases and the J gene lost 0 bases, with 4 bases spanning the gap. CDR1 is SNHLY and CDR2 is FYNNEI in the germline V gene. The CDR3 loop is CASSASTDTQYF. The CDR3 region has the DNA TGTGCCAGCAGCGCTAGCACAGATACGCAGTATTTT.

The chain links TRBV5-1 to TRBJ2-1; 8 bases map to TRBD2. The germline CDR1 and CDR2 sequences are SGHRS and YFSETQ. With V trimmed by 0 bases and J by 6 bases, 5 bases remained unmatched. The CDR3 has 15 residues. The CDR3 spells CASSLEGLGPNEQFF. The CDR3 bases are TGCGCCAGCAGCTTGGAGGGACTAGGCCCCAATGAGCAGTTCTTC. Full variable domain (remainder filled in from reference TRBV5-1 and TRBJ2-1): KAGVTQTPRYLIKTRGQQVTLSCSPISGHRSVSWYQQTPGQGLQFLFEYFSETQRNKGNFPGRFSGRQFSNSRSEMNVSTLELGDSALYLCASSLEGLGPNEQFFGPGTRLTVL.

V and J are TRBV4-1 and TRBJ2-5, with TRBD1 as a possible D gene (6 bases). Deletions cut 0 bases from V and 9 bases from J, with 17 bases between. This CDR3 has 15 residues. The V gene's germline CDR1 is MGHRA and CDR2 YSYEKL. The CDR3 sequence is CASSQDRQAVVAQYF. For the CDR3, the DNA is TGCGCCAGCAGCCAAGACCGACAGGCAGTAGTGGCCCAGTACTTC.

This chain uses TRBV5-1 with TRBJ1-3; D gene uncertain. The CDR3 contains 15 residues. Germline CDR1 SGHRS, CDR2 YFSETQ. Trimming removed 2 bases at V and 0 bases at J, with 9 bases between. CDR3 protein: CASSLGHRSGNTIYF. The CDR3 DNA reads as TGCGCCAGCAGCTTAGGCCACCGCTCTGGAAACACCATATATTTT.

The chain couples TRBV7-8 to TRBJ1-2, with D uncertain. The CDR3 has 14 amino acids. V was pared by 5 bases and J by 6 bases, with 16 bases between. In germline, CDR1 is SGHVS, CDR2 FQNEAQ. The CDR3 protein is CASSPRGQLDGYTF. DNA of the CDR3: TGTGCCAGCAGCCCCCGAGGTCAGCTGGATGGCTACACCTTC.

The CDR3 DNA sequence: TGTGCCAGCAGTTTTGGGGGCCTTTCTGGCTACACCTTC. Its translation is CASSFGGLSGYTF. The chain couples TRBV28 to TRBJ1-2; possible D gene TRBD1, 6 bases. V was trimmed by 3 bases and J by 7 bases, leaving 12 bases between them. The CDR3 consists of 13 residues. Per the germline V gene, CDR1 is MDHEN and CDR2 is SYDVKM.

The V gene is TRBV6-1, the J gene TRBJ2-3; no reliable D call. Trimming shortened V by 0 bases and J by 8 bases, and 15 bases separated the two germline ends. This CDR3 comprises 15 residues. Germline assignment: CDR1 MNHNS and CDR2 SASEGT. The CDR3 DNA sequence: TGTGCCAGCAGTGAAGCGGGCCTCCAAACGGGTACGCAGTATTTT. Its translation: CASSEAGLQTGTQYF.

The chain carries TRBV7-8 and TRBJ2-1; TRBD2 is a possible D gene (6 bases). Looked up from germline, CDR1 is SGHVS and CDR2 is FQNEAQ. Trimming pared 2 bases from V and 4 bases from J, leaving 15 bases between. There are 16 residues in the CDR3. CDR3 residues: CASSLIGGDLYNEQFF. CDR3 DNA: TGTGCCAGCAGCTTAATTGGCGGGGACTTATACAATGAGCAGTTCTTC.

This chain connects TRBV30 to TRBJ2-1; TRBD2 matches at 7 bases. This CDR3 comprises 14 residues. The V and J ends lost 0 bases and 5 bases, in that order; junction bases with no gene match: 4. Germline lookup yields CDR1 GTSNPN and CDR2 SVGIG (reference sequence). As DNA, the CDR3 is TGTGCCTGGAGTGTAAGCGGGGTTGACAATGAGCAGTTCTTC. The encoded protein is CAWSVSGVDNEQFF.

The rearrangement links TRBV7-9 to TRBJ1-5; a weak D match, TRBD1 (6 bases). This CDR3 comprises 16 residues. V was clipped by 1 base and J by 4 bases, with 14 bases between them. From germline, CDR1 is SEHNR and CDR2 FQNEAQ (reference sequence). In DNA, the CDR3 is TGTGCCAGCAGCTTAGGGACGGGACAACTTAATCAGCCCCAGCATTTT. Its translation is CASSLGTGQLNQPQHF.